Following are 32 T cell receptor beta chains from one sample sequenced in a study of blood T cell repertoires in COVID-19. Assay used: immunoSEQ multiplex PCR; TCRdb lists only in-frame clones, some missing. The top ten hold around 3.9% of the sample, which has approximately 300,000 clones, approximately 90% seen once. Sequencing was done on a sample of PBMCs or T cells enriched from blood (not recorded which). The receptors shown here come from a woman in her twenties or thirties who had been exposed to COVID-19.

The chain joins TRBV4-3 to TRBJ1-6; TRBD1 is a possible D gene (5 bases). The V gene's germline CDR1 is LGHNA and CDR2 YSLEER. The V end lost 1 base, the J end lost 8 bases, and 12 bases lay between the germline ends. The CDR3 length is 15 residues. In nucleotides, the CDR3 is TGCGCCAGCAGCCAAGTTGGCAGGGTGGATTCACCCCTCCACTTT. Its protein product is CASSQVGRVDSPLHF.

V usage is TRBV10-2 and J usage is TRBJ1-5; tentative D call: TRBD1 (5 bases). Germline V lookup: CDR1 WSHSY, CDR2 SAAADI. V was shortened by 8 bases and J by 3 bases, with 17 bases between the two germline ends. The CDR3 runs 15 residues. CDR3: CASSPSGGNNQPQHF. The CDR3 DNA sequence: TGCGCCAGCTCACCTTCGGGGGGTAACAATCAGCCCCAGCATTTT.

The V call is TRBV19, the J call TRBJ2-7; 9 bases fit TRBD1. The CDR3 loop spans 14 amino acids. Trimming cost V 5 bases and J 8 bases; bases outside gene matches: 10. Germline CDR1 is LNHDA and CDR2 is SQIVND (reference sequence). The CDR3 region has the DNA TGTGCCAGTAGTCGGGTGGGGACAGGGTATAAGCAGTACTTC. This translates into CASSRVGTGYKQYF.

The chain combines TRBV15 with TRBJ1-2; D remains ambiguous. Trimming left V 3 bases short and J 1 base short, with 3 bases between. Germline V gene sequence: CDR1 LNHNV, CDR2 YYDKDF (reference sequence). CDR3 size: 12 residues. CDR3 region: CATSSYNYGYTF. The CDR3 DNA follows: TGTGCCACCAGCAGCTATAACTATGGCTACACCTTC.

This rearrangement joins TRBV7-9 to TRBJ1-2; TRBD1 matches 8 bases. Unmatched junction bases numbered 12, after V lost 4 bases and J lost 8 bases. The CDR3 is made up of 15 amino acids. CDR1 is SEHNR and CDR2 is FQNEAQ in the germline V gene (reference sequence). The CDR3 spells CASSSGQGGGWGYTF. As DNA, the CDR3 is TGTGCCAGCAGCTCAGGACAGGGTGGTGGTTGGGGCTACACCTTC.

The CDR3 DNA reads as TGTGCCAGCAGCGTAGGGACAGGGTCCATCGAGCAGTACTTC. Translating gives CASSVGTGSIEQYF. This chain uses TRBV9 with TRBJ2-7; the match to TRBD1 covers 8 bases. The CDR3 totals 14 residues. Per germline, CDR1 SGDLS and CDR2 YYNGEE. Losses at the gene ends were 0 bases for V and 6 bases for J; bases not matched to a gene: 5. The variable domain in full, completed from reference TRBV9 and TRBJ2-7, reads DSGVTQTPKHLITATGQRVTLRCSPRSGDLSVYWYQQSLDQGLQFLIQYYNGEERAKGNILERFSAQQFPDLHSELNLSSLELGDSALYFCASSVGTGSIEQYFGPGTRLTVT.

The J gene is TRBJ2-2, the V gene TRBV30; D perhaps matches TRBD2 (5 bases). Germline-derived CDR1 and CDR2 are GTSNPN and SVGIG (reference sequence). V lost 2 bases, J lost 7 bases, and 11 bases lay in between. This CDR3 spans 13 amino acids. CDR3 loop: CAWSPSRGGELFF. The CDR3 DNA is TGTGCCTGGAGTCCTAGCAGAGGCGGGGAGCTGTTTTTT.

This rearrangement joins TRBV7-2 to TRBJ1-2; weak D call: TRBD1 (6 bases). V dropped 6 bases and J dropped 3 bases, with 14 bases sitting between them. The CDR3 runs to 14 residues. Germline-derived CDR1 and CDR2 are SGHTA and FQGNSA. The CDR3 sequence is CASREDRTHYGYTF. In nucleotides, the CDR3 is TGTGCCAGCAGGGAGGACAGAACCCACTATGGCTACACCTTC.

Here the CDR3 reads CAISESGTSGAVSYEQYF. The CDR3 DNA reads as TGTGCCATCAGTGAGTCCGGGACTAGCGGGGCCGTCTCCTACGAGCAGTACTTC. The genes are TRBV10-3 and TRBJ2-7; 13 bases map to TRBD2. This CDR3 region has 18 residues. After removal of 0 bases from V and 0 bases from J, the junction contained 5 bases not matched to a gene. Germline V gene sequence: CDR1 ENHRY, CDR2 SYGVKD.

This clone is a singleton in its sample. The chain uses TRBV6-5 and TRBJ2-5, with D perhaps TRBD1 (7 bases). This CDR3 comprises 16 residues. Germline V gives CDR1 MNHEY, CDR2 SVGAGI. With 4 bases removed from V and 1 base from J, the gap between germline ends came to 16 bases. The CDR3 spells CASSLRDSYFQETQYF. CDR3 DNA sequence: TGTGCCAGCAGTTTGCGGGACAGCTACTTCCAAGAGACCCAGTACTTC.

CDR3 region: CASSLGDRVTYGYTF. CDR3 DNA sequence: TGCGCCAGCAGCTTGGGGGACAGGGTTACCTATGGCTACACCTTC. This sequence joins TRBV5-1 and TRBJ1-2; 9 positions match TRBD1. Germline CDR1 SGHRS, CDR2 YFSETQ. V gave up 0 bases and J gave up 4 bases; unmatched junction bases: 4. The CDR3 totals 15 residues.

To note about this clone: Other nucleotide sequences from this sample produce the same CDR3. The J gene is TRBJ1-1, the V gene TRBV5-1; the D is unclear. Germline-derived CDR1 and CDR2 are SGHRS and YFSETQ. V lost 3 bases to trimming and J lost 0 bases, with 6 bases between them. The CDR3 runs to 13 residues. The CDR3 nucleotides are TGCGCCAGCAGCTCCTCCCTGAACACTGAAGCTTTCTTT. Translated: CASSSSLNTEAFF.

This sequence joins TRBV7-9 and TRBJ1-1; possibly TRBD1 for D (5 bases). The CDR3 is 15 residues long. The germline gives CDR1 SEHNR, CDR2 FQNEAQ (reference sequence). The germline V and J ends were trimmed by 5 bases and 6 bases, with 19 bases remaining between them. The CDR3 protein is CASSDMGGRGPEAFF. CDR3 DNA: TGTGCCAGCAGCGACATGGGGGGAAGAGGTCCTGAAGCTTTCTTT.

V gene TRBV27 combines with J gene TRBJ1-1; D is unclear. V gave up 3 bases and J gave up 1 base, with 9 bases separating them. This CDR3 is built from 14 residues. CDR1 is MNHEY, CDR2 SMNVEV, per germline (reference sequence). The CDR3 bases are TGTGCCAGCAGTTTCAGAGGGAGGAACACTGAAGCTTTCTTT. Protein product: CASSFRGRNTEAFF.

The gene calls are TRBV5-1 and TRBJ2-2; a possible D gene is TRBD2 (5 bases). CDR3 length: 14 amino acids. V was shortened by 5 bases and J by 0 bases, with 8 bases between the two germline ends. From germline, CDR1 is SGHRS and CDR2 YFSETQ. The CDR3 is CASSELANTGELFF. The DNA for the CDR3 is TGCGCCAGCAGTGAACTAGCGAACACCGGGGAGCTGTTTTTT.

The chain combines TRBV7-8 with TRBJ2-5; TRBD1 agrees at 7 bases. The CDR3 has 14 amino acids. Losses at the gene ends were 4 bases for V and 1 base for J; bases not matched to a gene: 3. Germline CDR1 SGHVS, CDR2 FQNEAQ. CDR3 amino acids: CASSSRQGQETQYF. CDR3 nucleotide sequence: TGTGCCAGCAGCTCCCGACAGGGCCAAGAGACCCAGTACTTC.

This CDR3 is CASRSLTGGGEAFF. CDR3 DNA: TGTGCCAGCAGATCACTCACAGGGGGTGGCGAAGCTTTCTTT. The V call is TRBV11-2, the J call TRBJ1-1; 8 bases fit TRBD1. V dropped 6 bases and J dropped 8; count of bases not matched to a gene: 11. This CDR3 region has 14 residues. CDR1 SGHAT and CDR2 FQNNGV come from the germline V gene.

The rearrangement joins TRBV18 to TRBJ1-1; TRBD1 aligns across 10 bases. The CDR3 is 14 residues long. CDR1 KGHSH and CDR2 LQKENI come from the germline V gene. J was trimmed by 5 bases and V by 6 bases; bases with no gene match: 6. The CDR3 reads CASSTGGAETEAFF. CDR3 in DNA: TGTGCCAGCTCGACAGGGGGCGCGGAAACTGAAGCTTTCTTT.

J is TRBJ2-4 and V is TRBV4-1; 13 nucleotides match TRBD2. V lost 2 bases, J lost 11 bases, and 6 bases stayed unmatched. CDR3 length: 15 residues. The germline gives CDR1 MGHRA, CDR2 YSYEKL. The CDR3 DNA reads TGCGCCAGCAGCCAAAGAACTAGCGGGGGGGCGTTTCAGTACTTC. Translation gives CASSQRTSGGAFQYF.

The genes are TRBV4-1 and TRBJ1-5; D not resolved. Germline CDR1 and CDR2: MGHRA and YSYEKL. Trimming left V 4 bases short and J 6 bases short, with 19 bases between. The CDR3 runs 16 residues. This chain's CDR3 is CASSPIEKTGSQPQHF. The CDR3 DNA reads TGCGCCAGCAGCCCTATTGAGAAAACTGGGAGTCAGCCCCAGCATTTT.

This chain connects TRBV20-1 to TRBJ2-1; a possible D gene is TRBD2 (6 bases). Per the germline V gene, CDR1 is DFQATT and CDR2 is SNEGSKA (reference sequence). The germline V and J ends were trimmed by 3 bases and 8 bases, with 23 bases remaining between them. This CDR3 is built from 16 residues. The CDR3 coding sequence is TGCAGTGCTAGTATGGAATTTGGAACTAGCCCCCATGAGCAGTTCTTC. This encodes CSASMEFGTSPHEQFF.

J is TRBJ2-5 and V is TRBV5-4; 8 bases are a match to TRBD2. This CDR3 has 15 amino acids. CDR1 and CDR2 (germline): SGHNT, YYREEE (reference sequence). J was trimmed by 4 bases and V by 1 base; bases with no gene match: 6. The CDR3 region has the DNA TGTGCCAGCAGCTTGCCAGCGGGGGAGGTAGAGACCCAGTACTTC. Encoded protein: CASSLPAGEVETQYF.

This sequence joins TRBV19 and TRBJ2-2, with 9 bases that match TRBD1. The CDR3 length is 15 residues. The V gene's germline CDR1 is LNHDA and CDR2 SQIVND (reference sequence). With 10 bases clipped from V and 1 base from J, the junction kept 7 bases outside the gene matches. CDR3 nucleotide sequence: TGTGCCACAGGGGACAGGGTTAAGAACACCGGGGAGCTGTTTTTT. It codes for CATGDRVKNTGELFF.

The chain recombines TRBV6-5 with TRBJ1-2; 8 bases fit TRBD1. This CDR3 is 14 amino acids long. J gave up 3 bases and V 5 bases, and 5 bases lay outside the gene matches. Germline V gene data show CDR1 as MNHEY and CDR2 as SVGAGI. CDR3 sequence reads: CASSPTGVDYGYTF. The CDR3 nucleotides are TGTGCCAGCAGTCCGACAGGGGTCGACTATGGCTACACCTTC.

This chain uses TRBV5-5 with TRBJ2-3; 7 nucleotides agree with TRBD2. The germline CDR1 and CDR2 sequences are SGHKS and YYEKEE (reference sequence). This CDR3 is built from 16 residues. Trimming cost V 4 bases and J 1 base; bases outside gene matches: 9. CDR3 residues: CASSPGEGMGTDTQYF. The CDR3 DNA reads TGTGCCAGCAGCCCGGGGGAGGGGATGGGCACAGATACGCAGTATTTT.

The chain combines TRBV6-4 with TRBJ1-2; 8 nucleotides agree with TRBD1. Per germline, CDR1 MRHNA and CDR2 SNTAGT. The CDR3 runs 17 residues. J gave up 4 bases and V 0 bases, and 10 bases lay outside the gene matches. CDR3 nucleotides: TGTGCCAGCAGTGACTCGGCAGGACAGGGTGAGGCCTATGGCTACACCTTC. As protein: CASSDSAGQGEAYGYTF.

The rearrangement links TRBV28 to TRBJ1-5; D gene uncertain. The CDR3 extends over 16 amino acids. With 5 bases removed from V and 4 bases from J, the gap between germline ends came to 18 bases. The germline CDR1 and CDR2 sequences are MDHEN and SYDVKM. CDR3 nucleotide sequence: TGTGCCAGCAGTACCCGACTGACTAATTTTAATCAGCCCCAGCATTTT. Amino acids: CASSTRLTNFNQPQHF.

V gene TRBV13 combines with J gene TRBJ2-1; D is unclear. The CDR3 covers 14 residues. Germline CDR1 PRHDT, CDR2 FYEKMQ (reference sequence). V was trimmed by 2 bases and J by 3 bases, leaving 8 bases between them. CDR3 residues: CASSLNRDYNEQFF. The CDR3 nucleotides read TGTGCCAGCAGCTTAAATCGAGACTACAATGAGCAGTTCTTC.

This clone was observed a handful of times. The genes are TRBV5-1 and TRBJ1-1, with D tentatively TRBD1 (5 bases). V lost 0 bases and J lost 3, with 15 bases in between. Germline assignment: CDR1 SGHRS and CDR2 YFSETQ. This CDR3 spans 16 amino acids. CDR3 in DNA: TGCGCCAGCAGCTTGGAGGCAGGGAGGTTTGACACTGAAGCTTTCTTT. Translated: CASSLEAGRFDTEAFF.

The J gene is TRBJ1-5, the V gene TRBV18; possibly TRBD1 for D (6 bases). Trimming removed 3 bases from V and 0 bases from J, with 9 bases in between. The germline CDR1 and CDR2 sequences are KGHSH and LQKENI. The CDR3 runs to 15 residues. CDR3 sequence: CASSPTGDSNQPQHF. The CDR3 DNA is TGTGCCAGCTCACCGACAGGAGATAGCAATCAGCCCCAGCATTTT. Combining the CDR3 with reference TRBV18 and TRBJ1-5 gives the whole variable domain NAGVMQNPRHLVRRRGQEARLRCSPMKGHSHVYWYRQLPEEGLKFMVYLQKENIIDESGMPKERFSAEFPKEGPSILRIQQVVRGDSAAYFCASSPTGDSNQPQHFGDGTRLSIL.

The gene calls are TRBV5-6 and TRBJ1-5, with TRBD1 as a possible D gene (5 bases). In germline, CDR1 is SGHDT, CDR2 YYEEEE. The CDR3 covers 17 residues. Trimming stripped 2 bases from V and 0 bases from J, with 15 bases between. The CDR3: CASSLGAKGFSNQPQHF. Written as DNA, the CDR3 is TGTGCCAGCAGCTTAGGGGCCAAGGGGTTTAGCAATCAGCCCCAGCATTTT.

The V and J genes are TRBV6-1 and TRBJ2-5, with D unclear. V was pared by 2 bases and J by 5 bases, with 15 bases between. The CDR3 spans 15 residues. Germline-derived CDR1 and CDR2 are MNHNS and SASEGT. Written as DNA, the CDR3 is TGTGCCAGCAGTGAAAACCCCACTGCGATGGAGACCCAGTACTTC. This sequence encodes CASSENPTAMETQYF.